This T cell receptor (beta chain) came from a study of cytomegalovirus exposure and HLA in healthy donors. Remarks on this clone: Its antigen remains unidentified.

CDR3 length: 11 residues. The germline CDR1 and CDR2 sequences are SNHLY and FYNNEI. V was shortened by 6 bases and J by 11 bases, with 13 bases between the two germline ends. Study-level findings and limits: When analyzed later, a missense DCLRE1C variant was found to be linked to TCR beta V- and J-gene trimming.

PCR employed 60 Vbeta and 13 Jbeta primers. Data came from immunoSEQ multiplex PCR; TCRdb stores just in-frame clones and leaves some out. The sample contains 130,000 to 150,000 clones, roughly a tenth of which appear only once. V usage is TRBV2 and J usage is TRBJ1-1; maybe TRBD1 (5 bases). Sequencing was carried out using PBMCs. This TCR derives from a male donor in good health and CMV-seronegative. CDR3 DNA sequence: TGTGCCAGCAGCGAGACAGCCGGGGCTTTCTTT. It codes for CASSETAGAFF.